Listed below are T cell receptor beta chains from one sample, sequenced in a study of OX40 agonist ivuxolimab in advanced cancers. Some clones are missing from TCRdb's copy, which holds only in-frame ones; the method was immunoSEQ multiplex PCR. The sample shows roughly 58,000 clones, roughly 93% of them seen only once. The sample in question was CD4+ or CD8+ T cells sorted from blood, obtained in a trial of the OX40 agonist ivuxolimab. All receptors derive from an adult with an advanced solid tumor such as melanoma, head and neck, liver or kidney cancer. Each CDR3 is given with its conserved first and last residue. The D gene is left open where the match is weak. The size entry is marked missing in some rows and otherwise reads once, few, many or a size class.

v_gene	j_gene	d_gene	abundance	len	CDR3nt	CDR3aa
TRBV27	TRBJ1-4	-	once	13	TGTGCCAGCAGTTTAATGGGTTATGAAAAACTGTTTTTT	CASSLMGYEKLFF
TRBV19	TRBJ2-2	-	-	14	TGTGCCAGTAGTATATACGAGAACACCGGGGAGCTGTTTTTT	CASSIYENTGELFF
TRBV10-3	TRBJ2-1	TRBD2	-	16	TGTGCCATCAGCGCGGGACTAGCGGAGCTTTACAATGAGCAGTTCTTC	CAISAGLAELYNEQFF
TRBV28	TRBJ1-5	-	once	14	TGTGCCAGCTTGGGGCCTTATAGCAATCAGCCCCAGCATTTT	CASLGPYSNQPQHF
TRBV25-1	TRBJ2-1	TRBD1	-	17	TGTGCCAGCAGTAAGGGGGACAGGGGTATTTTCGGTAATGAGCAGTTCTTC	CASSKGDRGIFGNEQFF
TRBV11-2	TRBJ1-2	TRBD1	few	13	TGTGCCAGCAGCATAACAGGGGGCCGGGGCTACACCTTC	CASSITGGRGYTF
TRBV11-2	TRBJ2-1	-	-	12	TGTGCCAGCAGCTTTTCCCGGCATGAGCAGTTCTTC	CASSFSRHEQFF
TRBV6-5	TRBJ2-7	TRBD1	-	15	TGTGCCAGCAGTTACGCCGGACAGGGGTTCTACGAGCAGTACTTC	CASSYAGQGFYEQYF
TRBV28	TRBJ2-7	-	-	14	TGTGCCAGCAGTTACTTTAGCGGCGCCTACGAGCAGTACTTC	CASSYFSGAYEQYF
TRBV5-6	TRBJ1-3	TRBD1	-	18	TGTGCCAGCAGCTTGGCTTTCGCGACAGGGGGTTCTGGAAACACCATATATTTT	CASSLAFATGGSGNTIYF
TRBV25-1	TRBJ2-5	-	-	14	TGTGCCAGCAGTGTGGCCGAAACCGAAGAGACCCAGTACTTC	CASSVAETEETQYF
TRBV19	TRBJ1-5	-	-	14	TGTGCCAGTAGTTTCCGGGGGAGCAATCAGCCCCAGCATTTT	CASSFRGSNQPQHF
TRBV11-2	TRBJ2-7	-	-	13	TGTGCCAGCGCCTTACAAAGATCCTACGAGCAGTACTTC	CASALQRSYEQYF
TRBV7-2	TRBJ2-1	-	-	12	TGTGCCAGCAGCTACAGGGAAAATGAGCAGTTCTTC	CASSYRENEQFF
TRBV7-7	TRBJ2-2	TRBD2	-	15	TGTGCCAGCAGCTTAGGGACTAGCGGGAACGGGGAGCTGTTTTTT	CASSLGTSGNGELFF
TRBV5-1	TRBJ2-1	TRBD2	-	17	TGCGCCAGCAGCCCGGGACTAGCGGGAGCGGACTACAATGAGCAGTTCTTC	CASSPGLAGADYNEQFF
TRBV30	TRBJ2-2	-	-	13	TGTGCCTGGAGTACGGGAGTCACCGGGGAGCTGTTTTTT	CAWSTGVTGELFF
TRBV9	TRBJ1-5	-	few	13	TGTGCCAGCAGCGTAGGGGGATTTCAGCCCCAGCATTTT	CASSVGGFQPQHF
TRBV19	TRBJ2-7	TRBD2	-	17	TGTGCCAGTAGGGACTACGGGACTAGCGGGAGCACCTACGAGCAGTACTTC	CASRDYGTSGSTYEQYF
TRBV6-1	TRBJ2-1	-	-	11	TGTGCCAGCATAGGTTCGGGTGAGCAGTTCTTC	CASIGSGEQFF
TRBV10-3	TRBJ1-2	-	-	14	TGTGCCATCAGTACGGACGGCGCGGGGTATGGCTACACCTTC	CAISTDGAGYGYTF
TRBV19	TRBJ1-2	-	once	10	TGTGCCAGTAAGATGGGTGGCTACACCTTC	CASKMGGYTF
TRBV4-3	TRBJ2-1	-	-	16	TGCGCCAGCAGCCAAGATTGGCAGAGCCTTTACAATGAGCAGTTCTTC	CASSQDWQSLYNEQFF
TRBV7-9	TRBJ2-5	-	-	13	TGTGCCAGCAGCTTCGAGACAGTGGAGACCCAGTACTTC	CASSFETVETQYF
TRBV9	TRBJ2-3	-	-	16	TGTGCCAGCAGCCCTCGCGCTAGCAGTGCCACAGATACGCAGTATTTT	CASSPRASSATDTQYF
TRBV9	TRBJ2-7	-	-	14	TGTGCCAGCAGCGTCGGAGGTACCGCCTACGAGCAGTACTTC	CASSVGGTAYEQYF
TRBV18	TRBJ2-1	-	-	16	TGTGCCAGCTCACCACCACGGACCGTCGCCTACAATGAGCAGTTCTTC	CASSPPRTVAYNEQFF
TRBV27	TRBJ1-1	TRBD1	-	14	TGTGCCAGCAGTTTCTCAGGACAGGGGCTGGAAGCTTTCTTT	CASSFSGQGLEAFF
TRBV28	TRBJ2-7	-	-	17	TGTGCCAGCAGTCATGCACATTGGGAGGCAGTCCTCTACGAGCAGTACTTC	CASSHAHWEAVLYEQYF
TRBV9	TRBJ2-1	-	-	16	TGTGCCAGCAGCGTAGGGGCGGGGGCTCCCTACAATGAGCAGTTCTTC	CASSVGAGAPYNEQFF
TRBV19	TRBJ2-7	TRBD1	-	16	TGTGCCAGTAGTACCGACCGGGACAGGGGGACCTACGAGCAGTACTTC	CASSTDRDRGTYEQYF
TRBV7-2	TRBJ1-1	-	-	17	TGTGCCAGCAGCTTAGCTTTGGATTTGTGGGGGGACACTGAAGCTTTCTTT	CASSLALDLWGDTEAFF
TRBV15	TRBJ2-6	TRBD1	-	17	TGTGCCACCAGCTTGGACAGGTCCTCGAGTGGGGCCAACGTCCTGACTTTC	CATSLDRSSSGANVLTF
TRBV30	TRBJ2-1	-	-	13	TGTGCCTGGCAAGTAGGGGCGGGCAATGAGCAGTTCTTC	CAWQVGAGNEQFF
TRBV7-9	TRBJ2-7	TRBD1	-	16	TGTGCCAGCAGCTTAGCCCAGGGGGCGGTGGGCTACGAGCAGTACTTC	CASSLAQGAVGYEQYF
TRBV19	TRBJ2-7	-	-	13	TGTGCCAGTAGAGGCGGCCAGGACGCCGAGCAGTACTTC	CASRGGQDAEQYF
TRBV11-2	TRBJ2-7	TRBD2	-	14	TGTGCCAGCAGCATAAATAGCGGGAGGATCGAGCAGTACTTC	CASSINSGRIEQYF
TRBV10-1	TRBJ2-3	-	-	17	TGCGCCAACAGGGGCGGGAGGCCACACGAAAGCACAGATACGCAGTATTTT	CANRGGRPHESTDTQYF
TRBV5-1	TRBJ2-3	TRBD1	-	14	TGCGCCAGCAACCCCGGGACAGGCACAGATACGCAGTATTTT	CASNPGTGTDTQYF
TRBV11-2	TRBJ2-1	TRBD2	-	14	TGTGCCAGCAGCTTCCTAGCGGGCTACAATGAGCAGTTCTTC	CASSFLAGYNEQFF
TRBV13	TRBJ2-1	TRBD2	-	15	TGTGCCAGCAGCTTAGGACGGGAGGGATACAATGAGCAGTTCTTC	CASSLGREGYNEQFF